The 8 T cell receptor beta chains in this list originate from one sample, sequenced in a study of technical replicates of blood from a few donors. Assay: immunoSEQ multiplex PCR; the TCRdb copy retains only in-frame clones and omits some. The sample carries around 72,000 clones, around 94% recorded once. Sequencing used T cells isolated from PBMCs. These receptors all come from a human donor in good health.

V and J are TRBV9 and TRBJ1-3, with D unclear. CDR3 length: 17 residues. The germline CDR1 and CDR2 sequences are SGDLS and YYNGEE. V lost 0 bases and J 4 bases, leaving 17 bases between the germline ends. In DNA, the CDR3 is TGTGCCAGCAGCGTAGGTGGCATTACCGATGAAGGAAACACCATATATTTT. It specifies CASSVGGITDEGNTIYF.

The V call is TRBV7-8, the J call TRBJ1-3; TRBD1 aligns across 7 bases. This CDR3 is built from 14 residues. Looked up from germline, CDR1 is SGHVS and CDR2 is FQNEAQ. V trimming: 5 bases; J trimming: 2 bases; junction bases outside the gene matches: 3. The CDR3 sequence: CASSVGTAGNTIYF. The CDR3 DNA follows: TGTGCCAGCAGCGTAGGGACAGCTGGAAACACCATATATTTT.

The chain couples TRBV15 to TRBJ2-5; tentatively, D is TRBD2 (5 bases). Trimming shortened V by 1 base and J by 5 bases, and 17 bases separated the two germline ends. CDR1 is LNHNV and CDR2 is YYDKDF in the germline V gene (reference sequence). The length of the CDR3 is 16 residues. The CDR3 DNA reads as TGTGCCACCAGCAGAGTAGGTTTCGGGAATTGGGAGACCCAGTACTTC. Translation: CATSRVGFGNWETQYF.

V gene TRBV5-1 combines with J gene TRBJ2-2; D is possibly TRBD2 (6 bases). The germline V gene has CDR1 SGHRS and CDR2 YFSETQ. CDR3 length equals 14 residues. V was trimmed by 5 bases and J by 1 base, leaving 9 bases between them. The CDR3 region has the DNA TGCGCCAGCAGAACGCGGGAGAACACCGGGGAGCTGTTTTTT. Translation gives CASRTRENTGELFF.

The rearrangement uses TRBV2 and TRBJ2-7; 11 positions agree with TRBD1. Unmatched junction bases numbered 4, after V lost 6 bases and J lost 3 bases. Germline CDR1 reads SNHLY; CDR2 reads FYNNEI. The CDR3 is 14 amino acids. CDR3 loop: CASSLDRGLYEQYF. The CDR3 DNA sequence: TGTGCCAGCAGCCTGGACAGGGGGCTCTACGAGCAGTACTTC.

V and J are TRBV9 and TRBJ2-4; a possible D gene is TRBD1 (6 bases). This CDR3 contains 11 residues. Germline V gene lookup returns CDR1 SGDLS and CDR2 YYNGEE. Trimming cost V 4 bases and J 7 bases, with 6 bases left between them. Here the CDR3 reads CASSQGNIQYF. The CDR3 DNA reads as TGTGCCAGCAGCCAGGGGAACATTCAGTACTTC.

The gene calls are TRBV9 and TRBJ2-3; perhaps TRBD2 as D (6 bases). The V gene lost 0 bases and the J gene lost 0 bases, with 8 bases spanning the gap. This CDR3 is 15 amino acids long. Germline lookup yields CDR1 SGDLS and CDR2 YYNGEE. The CDR3 region has the DNA TGTGCCAGCAGCGTAGTGGGACTGAGCACAGATACGCAGTATTTT. It codes for CASSVVGLSTDTQYF.

The chain combines TRBV29-1 with TRBJ1-2; 7 nucleotides line up with TRBD1. The ends lost 8 bases at V and 8 bases at J; junction bases unmatched: 14. This CDR3 spans 13 amino acids. In germline, CDR1 is SQVTM, CDR2 ANQGSEA. The CDR3 here is CSILSTGTGGYTF. The CDR3 coding sequence is TGCAGCATATTATCGACAGGGACGGGGGGCTACACCTTC.